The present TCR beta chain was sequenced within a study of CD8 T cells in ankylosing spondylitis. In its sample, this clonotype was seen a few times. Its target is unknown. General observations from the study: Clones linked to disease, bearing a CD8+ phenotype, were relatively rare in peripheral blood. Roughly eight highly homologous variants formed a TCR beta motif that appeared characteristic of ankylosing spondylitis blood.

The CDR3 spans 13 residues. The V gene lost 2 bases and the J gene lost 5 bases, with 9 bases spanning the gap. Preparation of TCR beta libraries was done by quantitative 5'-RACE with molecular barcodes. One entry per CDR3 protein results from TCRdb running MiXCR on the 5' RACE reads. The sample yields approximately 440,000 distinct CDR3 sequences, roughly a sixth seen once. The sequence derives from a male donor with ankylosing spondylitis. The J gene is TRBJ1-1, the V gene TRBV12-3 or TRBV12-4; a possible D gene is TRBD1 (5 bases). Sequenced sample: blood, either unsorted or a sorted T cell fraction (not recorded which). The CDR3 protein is CASSLWGGTEAFF. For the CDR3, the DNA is TGTGCCAGCAGTTTATGGGGGGGTACTGAAGCTTTCTTT.